A selection of T cell receptor beta chains follows, all from one sample in a study of T cell repertoires in cytomegalovirus infection. TCRdb independently ran MiXCR on the reads; one entry per CDR3 protein. The table has roughly 500,000 distinct CDR3 sequences, 16% seen once. The source material was CD8+ T cells from PBMCs. The receptors were gathered from a human donor in good health (CMV status not recorded). Some clones in this sample may be carry-over from other donors' samples. CDR3s include the opening cysteine and the closing phenylalanine or tryptophan. The D gene is left open where the match is weak. Size values are once, few and many counts, or a class for expanded clones, and some rows have none.

clone_size,v_call,d_call,j_call,cdr3_aa,cdr3_nt
few,TRBV27,.,TRBJ1-1,CASSLRAGRTEAFF,TGTGCCAGCAGTCTCCGAGCAGGGCGAACTGAAGCTTTCTTT
many,TRBV28,.,TRBJ2-1,CATLFSSYNEQFF,TGTGCCACCTTGTTTAGCTCCTACAATGAGCAGTTCTTC
many,TRBV7-2,TRBD1,TRBJ2-7,CASSLEGTVSYEQYF,TGTGCCAGCAGCTTAGAAGGGACAGTCTCCTACGAGCAGTACTTC
few,TRBV6-1,TRBD2,TRBJ2-1,CASSYSPLAGEVDEQFF,TGTGCCAGCAGTTATTCACCTCTAGCGGGGGAAGTCGATGAGCAGTTCTTC
many,TRBV7-8,.,TRBJ2-1,CASSSGTARNEQFF,TGTGCCAGCAGCTCCGGGACGGCGCGCAATGAGCAGTTCTTC
.,TRBV19,.,TRBJ2-7,CASSNQGGEQYF,TGTGCCAGTAGCAACCAGGGAGGCGAGCAGTACTTC
.,TRBV6-8,TRBD1,TRBJ2-7,CASSYGQGVSYEQYF,TGTGCCAGCAGTTACGGACAGGGAGTATCCTACGAGCAGTACTTC
few,TRBV6-5,.,TRBJ1-3,CASRASSGNTIYF,TGTGCTTCGAGGGCTAGCTCTGGAAACACCATATATTTT
many,TRBV5-5,TRBD1,TRBJ1-3,CASSFDRGAGNTIYF,TGTGCCAGCAGCTTCGACAGGGGGGCTGGAAACACCATATATTTT
many,TRBV28,.,TRBJ2-1,CASRSTGGPREDKFF,TGTGCCAGCAGATCAACAGGGGGCCCGCGGGAGGACAAGTTCTTC
many,TRBV7-9,.,TRBJ1-5,CASSFPYRSEVVEGGVSNQPQHF,TGTGCCAGCAGCTTTCCATACCGGTCGGAAGTCGTCGAAGGGGGGGTTAGCAATCAGCCCCAGCATTTT
many,TRBV5-4,.,TRBJ2-2,CASSTDGISNTGELFF,TGTGCCAGCAGCACGGACGGGATTTCGAACACCGGGGAGCTGTTTTTT
.,TRBV25-1,.,TRBJ1-1,CASTRGYTEAFF,TGTGCCAGCACCAGGGGTTACACTGAAGCTTTCTTT
.,TRBV27,TRBD1,TRBJ2-2,CASSFDRGNTGELFF,TGTGCCAGCAGCTTTGACAGGGGGAACACCGGGGAGCTGTTTTTT
few,TRBV19,.,TRBJ1-1,CASSILVSTEAFF,TGTGCCAGTAGTATTTTAGTGTCCACTGAAGCTTTCTTT
.,TRBV27,.,TRBJ2-7,CASTPSGRSYEQYF,TGTGCCAGCACACCCTCGGGCAGATCCTACGAGCAGTACTTC
many,TRBV7-9,.,TRBJ1-2,CASSLTVDWTYGYTF,TGTGCCAGCAGCTTAACGGTCGACTGGACCTATGGCTACACCTTC
few,TRBV20-1,.,TRBJ1-6,CSANPRQVNSPLHF,TGCAGTGCTAACCCTCGACAGGTCAATTCACCCCTCCACTTT
few,TRBV19,.,TRBJ1-1,CASTGGGGRTEAFF,TGTGCCAGTACGGGGGGTGGAGGGCGGACTGAAGCTTTCTTT
many,TRBV6-1,TRBD2,TRBJ2-3,CASSKREGLDTQYF,TGTGCCAGCAGTAAGCGGGAGGGCCTGGATACGCAGTATTTT
many,TRBV5-6,TRBD1,TRBJ1-1,CASSEDRGFTEAFF,TGTGCCAGCAGCGAGGACAGGGGGTTCACTGAAGCTTTCTTT
.,TRBV19,.,TRBJ1-5,CASINGQSLNQPQHF,TGTGCCAGTATAAACGGACAAAGCCTCAATCAGCCCCAGCATTTT
.,TRBV15,.,TRBJ2-5,CATSRDWDAETQYF,TGTGCCACCAGCAGAGATTGGGATGCGGAGACCCAGTACTTC
many,TRBV28,TRBD1,TRBJ2-7,CASSQGQGVSRSYEQYF,TGTGCCAGCAGTCAGGGACAGGGGGTTTCCCGGTCCTACGAGCAGTACTTC
.,TRBV7-3,TRBD2,TRBJ2-2,CASSLGLAGHGELFF,TGTGCCAGCAGCTTGGGACTAGCGGGGCACGGGGAGCTGTTTTTT
many,TRBV11-2,.,TRBJ2-5,CASSFPGRQETQYF,TGTGCCAGCAGCTTTCCGGGGAGACAAGAGACCCAGTACTTC
many,TRBV27,TRBD1,TRBJ2-1,CASRAGTDYNEQFF,TGTGCCAGCAGAGCCGGGACAGATTACAATGAGCAGTTCTTC
.,TRBV5-1,TRBD1,TRBJ1-1,CASSLEDRGVTEAFF,TGCGCCAGCAGCTTGGAGGACAGGGGGGTCACTGAAGCTTTCTTT
many,TRBV7-9,.,TRBJ2-3,CASSLAGRIADTQYF,TGTGCCAGCAGCTTAGCAGGGCGGATCGCAGATACGCAGTATTTT
many,TRBV19,.,TRBJ1-1,CASSRNRVNPEAFF,TGTGCCAGTAGTAGAAACAGGGTTAACCCTGAAGCTTTCTTT
.,TRBV13,TRBD2,TRBJ2-3,CASSAGGTSGIRTDTQYF,TGTGCCAGCAGCGCCGGGGGAACTAGCGGGATCCGCACAGATACGCAGTATTTT
.,TRBV3-1,.,TRBJ2-5,CASSHLARYQETQYF,TGTGCCAGCAGCCACTTAGCCAGGTACCAAGAGACCCAGTACTTC
many,TRBV7-3,.,TRBJ1-1,CASSPSRLRDTEAFF,TGTGCCAGCAGCCCGAGCCGCCTTAGGGACACTGAAGCTTTCTTT
many,TRBV7-3,.,TRBJ1-6,CASSRQNNSPLHF,TGTGCCAGCTCGAGACAGAATAATTCACCCCTCCACTTT
few,TRBV27,TRBD2,TRBJ2-1,CASSLSLAGDNEQFF,TGTGCCAGCAGTTTGTCACTAGCGGGAGATAATGAGCAGTTCTTC
.,TRBV28,.,TRBJ2-6,CASSLIGFAGANVLTF,TGTGCCAGCAGTTTGATAGGGTTTGCGGGGGCCAACGTCCTGACTTTC
many,TRBV7-3,TRBD2,TRBJ2-2,CASSSSGGDTGELFF,TGTGCCAGCAGCTCTAGCGGAGGCGACACCGGGGAGCTGTTTTTT
few,TRBV4-2,.,TRBJ2-7,CASSHNILRELSYEQYF,TGTGCCAGCAGCCATAATATTCTCCGGGAACTAAGTTACGAGCAGTACTTC
many,TRBV11-2,.,TRBJ1-3,CASSYDQGNTIYF,TGTGCCAGCAGCTACGACCAGGGAAACACCATATATTTT
.,TRBV24-1,.,TRBJ2-2,CATSDLGRAVGTGELFF,TGTGCCACCAGTGATTTGGGCAGGGCCGTCGGCACCGGGGAGCTGTTTTTT
.,TRBV18,TRBD1,TRBJ2-5,CASSEWDREETQYF,TGTGCCAGCTCCGAATGGGACAGGGAAGAGACCCAGTACTTC